The 18 T cell receptor beta chains in this list originate from one sample, sequenced in a study of CD8 T cells in ankylosing spondylitis. Study results and limitations: Ankylosing spondylitis blood appeared to be characterized by a TCR beta motif of several highly homologous variants.

TCRdb re-called the 5' RACE reads with MiXCR, one entry per CDR3 protein. The sample includes roughly 450,000 distinct CDR3 sequences, 25% to 30% seen only once; the top ten take 0.89%. No antigen is known for these receptors. The sample was blood, either unsorted or a sorted T cell fraction (not recorded which). The receptor set was obtained from a male donor with ankylosing spondylitis.

The chain links TRBV3-1 to TRBJ2-2; no definite D call. The CDR3 is 15 residues long. Germline loops: CDR1 LGHDT, CDR2 YNNKEL (reference sequence). V gave up 0 bases and J gave up 3 bases, with 8 bases separating them. For the CDR3, the DNA is TGTGCCAGCAGCCAAGATCTCGTGGACACCGGGGAGCTGTTTTTT. Translation: CASSQDLVDTGELFF.

The chain links TRBV25-1 to TRBJ2-7; the D gene is possibly TRBD2 (6 bases). CDR1 and CDR2 (germline): MGHDK, SYGVNS. V was cut by 6 bases and J by 2 bases, with 14 bases left in between. The CDR3 is 14 amino acids. The CDR3 sequence: CASSSRTNTYEQYF. The CDR3 DNA reads as TGTGCCAGCAGCAGCAGGACTAACACCTACGAGCAGTACTTC.

This clonotype was seen only a few times. The V gene is TRBV6-5, the J gene TRBJ2-7, with TRBD2 as a possible D gene (5 bases). This CDR3 region has 14 residues. V shed 3 bases and J shed 4 bases, with 13 bases lying between them. Germline loops: CDR1 MNHEY, CDR2 SVGAGI. The CDR3 DNA follows: TGTGCCAGCAGTTATAGCGCAGGAACTTACGAGCAGTACTTC. Residues: CASSYSAGTYEQYF.

The gene calls are TRBV29-1 and TRBJ2-1, with a possible D match to TRBD1 (6 bases). V lost 6 bases and J 10 bases, leaving 13 bases between the germline ends. Germline V lookup: CDR1 SQVTM, CDR2 ANQGSEA. The CDR3 totals 11 residues. CDR3 loop: CSVANRVEQFF. The CDR3 DNA reads as TGCAGCGTCGCTAACAGGGTGGAGCAGTTCTTC.

The genes are TRBV4-2 and TRBJ2-3; D is unresolved. Trimming left V 4 bases short and J 0 bases short, with 14 bases between. The CDR3 spans 16 residues. Germline CDR1 reads LGHNA; CDR2 reads YNFKEQ. CDR3 sequence reads: CASSPTAQTSTDTQYF. CDR3 nucleotides: TGTGCCAGCAGCCCAACGGCGCAGACGAGCACAGATACGCAGTATTTT.

The J gene is TRBJ2-7, the V gene TRBV7-9; 9 bases are shared with TRBD1. From germline, CDR1 is SEHNR and CDR2 FQNEAQ (reference sequence). Unmatched junction bases numbered 6, after V lost 4 bases and J lost 8 bases. CDR3 size: 13 residues. The CDR3 loop is CASSSDRGMKQYV. The CDR3 coding sequence is TGTGCCAGCAGCTCGGACAGGGGAATGAAGCAGTACGTC.

Only a few counts were recorded for this clonotype. The chain couples TRBV5-1 to TRBJ2-5, with TRBD2 identical over 11 bases. Trimming removed 3 bases from V and 9 bases from J; junction bases left unmatched: 10. The V gene's germline CDR1 is SGHRS and CDR2 YFSETQ. The CDR3 totals 15 residues. The CDR3, as DNA: TGCGCCAGCAGCTCGGGACTAGCGGCCCCCCAGGCCCAGTACTTC. It translates to CASSSGLAAPQAQYF.

The rearrangement links TRBV7-9 to TRBJ1-1, with D perhaps matching TRBD1 (6 bases). The germline V and J ends were trimmed by 6 bases and 3 bases, with 14 bases remaining between them. CDR3 size: 14 residues. From germline, CDR1 is SEHNR and CDR2 FQNEAQ (reference sequence). As DNA, the CDR3 is TGTGCCAGCAGGTCTCGACAGGTGGACACTGAAGCTTTCTTT. It is translated as CASRSRQVDTEAFF.

J is TRBJ1-4 and V is TRBV20-1; D is uncertain. Germline lookup yields CDR1 DFQATT and CDR2 SNEGSKA (reference sequence). The CDR3 has 13 residues. V was clipped by 5 bases and J by 8 bases, with 15 bases between them. CDR3 region: CSAPGLRREKLFF. CDR3 coding DNA: TGCAGTGCTCCGGGGTTAAGGAGAGAAAAACTGTTTTTT.

The rearrangement joins TRBV20-1 to TRBJ2-1; D call uncertain. From germline, CDR1 is DFQATT and CDR2 SNEGSKA (reference sequence). The CDR3 consists of 12 residues. With 4 bases removed from V and 10 bases from J, the gap between germline ends came to 14 bases. CDR3 DNA sequence: TGCAGTGCTACGAGTGTAGGAGCCGAGCAGTTCTTC. It encodes CSATSVGAEQFF.

This clonotype was found a few times. The chain uses TRBV5-1 and TRBJ2-3; 11 bases line up with TRBD2. V shed 2 bases and J 4 bases; nucleotides not matched to a gene: 9. Germline V lookup: CDR1 SGHRS, CDR2 YFSETQ. The CDR3 loop spans 17 amino acids. The CDR3: CASSFGASGRTADTQYF. CDR3 DNA sequence: TGCGCCAGCAGCTTTGGTGCTAGCGGGAGGACGGCAGATACGCAGTATTTT.

This chain connects TRBV27 to TRBJ2-2; 12 positions match TRBD1. Germline CDR1 MNHEY, CDR2 SMNVEV (reference sequence). The CDR3 is 18 residues long. Trimming at V came to 2 bases and at J to 4 bases, leaving 8 bases not matched to a gene. The CDR3, as DNA: TGTGCCAGCAGTTTAATCCGGGACAGGGGGCCCCTCACCGGGGAGCTGTTTTTT. As protein: CASSLIRDRGPLTGELFF.

This clonotype was seen a handful of times. The rearrangement joins TRBV12-3 or TRBV12-4 to TRBJ1-2, with TRBD1 matching 9 bases. V was pared by 6 bases and J by 5 bases, with 10 bases of the junction left unmatched. The CDR3 covers 15 residues. CDR3 region: CASRPTGGAGYGYTF. The CDR3 DNA follows: TGTGCCAGCAGGCCCACAGGGGGCGCTGGTTATGGCTACACCTTC.

This sequence joins TRBV4-2 and TRBJ2-3, with 9 bases that match TRBD1. V was pared by 4 bases and J by 3 bases, with 5 bases of the junction left unmatched. The germline gives CDR1 LGHNA, CDR2 YNFKEQ. The CDR3 spans 15 residues. DNA of the CDR3: TGTGCCAGCAGCCGATCGGGACAGGGTACAGATACGCAGTATTTT. It encodes CASSRSGQGTDTQYF.

This clonotype was observed a handful of times. The chain has TRBV12-3 or TRBV12-4 and TRBJ2-3; 7 nucleotides align to TRBD2. Trimming removed 8 bases from V and 6 bases from J; junction bases left unmatched: 17. The CDR3 consists of 16 residues. The CDR3 protein is CASASGSGIEVDTQYF. CDR3 DNA sequence: TGTGCCAGCGCTAGCGGAAGCGGGATCGAAGTGGATACGCAGTATTTT.

This clonotype was found a few times. V and J are TRBV5-1 and TRBJ2-4, with 7 bases aligning to TRBD1. The V gene's germline CDR1 is SGHRS and CDR2 YFSETQ. The CDR3 runs to 14 residues. After removal of 4 bases from V and 7 bases from J, the junction contained 8 bases not matched to a gene. The CDR3 coding sequence is TGCGCCAGCAGCATTCGGACAGGCGACAACATTCAGTACTTC. Its translation: CASSIRTGDNIQYF.

The chain couples TRBV20-1 to TRBJ2-7; D possibly corresponds to TRBD1 (6 bases). Germline lookup yields CDR1 DFQATT and CDR2 SNEGSKA (reference sequence). The CDR3 consists of 14 residues. V lost 3 bases to trimming and J lost 0 bases, with 12 bases between them. The CDR3 nucleotides are TGCAGTGCTAGTCGACAGGTTAGCTCCTACGAGCAGTACTTC. Amino acids: CSASRQVSSYEQYF.

In this sample, this clonotype turned up a few times. The chain recombines TRBV7-9 with TRBJ1-4; D is undetermined. The CDR3 spans 15 residues. V gave up 6 bases and J gave up 2 bases, with 13 bases separating them. CDR1 is SEHNR, CDR2 FQNEAQ, per germline (reference sequence). The chain's CDR3 is CASRAGRETNEKLFF. The CDR3 DNA follows: TGTGCCAGCAGGGCGGGAAGGGAGACTAATGAAAAACTGTTTTTT.